One TCR beta chain is described in this entry. Trimming removed 0 bases from V and 9 bases from J, with 11 bases in between. The CDR3 has 13 amino acids. From germline, CDR1 is LNHNV and CDR2 YYDKDF (reference sequence). The source of the sample is a study of blood T cell repertoires in COVID-19. Original handling: It was from reference gene primer amplification that nucleated cell counts were estimated. The assay was immunoSEQ multiplex PCR, and TCRdb's table has in-frame clones only and misses some. V and J calls and clone size follow that table, whereas D and trimming were derived from the DNA. The data show 130,000 or so clones, with 70% to 80% seen just once and approximately 17% held by the top ten.

The chain has TRBV15 and TRBJ1-1; perhaps TRBD1 as D (6 bases). The TCR comes from a man aged 50 to 59 with acute or convalescent COVID-19. Specimen: peripheral blood. Written as DNA, the CDR3 is TGTGCCACCAGCAGAGACCTACAGGGCAAAGCTTTCTTT. This gives the protein CATSRDLQGKAFF.